The 32 T cell receptor beta chains listed next were all sequenced from one sample in a study of T cell repertoires in cytomegalovirus infection. TCRdb recomputed calls from the reads with MiXCR, one row per CDR3 protein. Of approximately 770,000 distinct CDR3 sequences listed, under 35% are singletons. No antigen has been identified for these receptors. Sequencing used cultured CD8+ T cells from PBMCs, obtained from culture after CMV antigen stimulation. These receptor sequences come from a human donor in good health (CMV status not recorded). Some clones in this sample may be carry-over from other donors' samples.

There are a few counts of this clonotype. This sequence joins TRBV6-5 and TRBJ1-1; D is possibly TRBD1 (5 bases). Germline V lookup: CDR1 MNHEY, CDR2 SVGAGI. Trimming pared 5 bases from V and 2 bases from J, leaving 12 bases between. The CDR3 has 14 amino acids. This chain's CDR3 is CASSTSDSNTEAFF. DNA for the CDR3: TGTGCCAGCAGTACTTCTGACAGTAACACTGAAGCTTTCTTT.

A remark on this clonotype: A read error is possible here, since a much larger clone lies one base away. J is TRBJ1-5 and V is TRBV28, with a weak D call TRBD1 (5 bases). Germline V CDR1 and CDR2: MDHEN, SYDVKM. This CDR3 contains 14 residues. V was trimmed by 3 bases and J by 3 bases, leaving 9 bases between them. The CDR3 here is CASSFPGINQPQHF. The CDR3 bases are TGTGCCAGCAGTTTTCCAGGGATCAATCAGCCCCAGCATTTT.

This chain connects TRBV4-3 to TRBJ2-1, with TRBD2 matching 9 bases. Germline V gene data show CDR1 as LGHNA and CDR2 as YSLEER. V was clipped by 7 bases and J by 15 bases; unmatched bases: 16. This CDR3 comprises 14 residues. The CDR3 spells CASTPRRSGGLRFF. The CDR3 nucleotides read TGCGCCAGCACCCCAAGACGGAGCGGGGGGCTCCGGTTCTTC.

The rearrangement links TRBV7-6 to TRBJ2-5, with TRBD2 matching 10 bases. Trimming took 4 bases from V and 1 from J; bases not matched to a gene: 12. Germline CDR1 SGHVS, CDR2 FNYEAQ. This CDR3 region has 18 residues. The CDR3 DNA is TGTGCCAGCAGCTACGGGACCCGACTAGCGGGCCTCCAAGAGACCCAGTACTTC. This codes for CASSYGTRLAGLQETQYF.

This clonotype was seen a handful of times. This chain joins TRBV4-1 and TRBJ1-6; tentatively, D is TRBD1 (5 bases). The germline CDR1 and CDR2 sequences are MGHRA and YSYEKL. The V and J ends lost 3 bases and 7 bases respectively, with 13 bases between them. The CDR3 runs 15 residues. The CDR3 bases are TGCGCCAGCAGCCATGGGACCGCGATAAATTCACCCCTCCACTTT. Protein: CASSHGTAINSPLHF.

This chain uses TRBV9 with TRBJ2-3; no clear D gene. The germline CDR1 and CDR2 sequences are SGDLS and YYNGEE. The CDR3 sequence is 15 residues long. Trimming pared 0 bases from V and 1 base from J, leaving 9 bases between. The CDR3 bases are TGTGCCAGCAGCGTAGTGGGCCGACGCACAGATACGCAGTATTTT. Its protein is CASSVVGRRTDTQYF.

This clonotype was observed a handful of times. The CDR3 reads CSVEGSSYNEQFF. The CDR3 DNA sequence: TGCAGTGTGGAGGGGAGCTCCTACAATGAGCAGTTCTTC. This chain links TRBV20-1 with TRBJ2-1; D possibly corresponds to TRBD2 (6 bases). Per germline, CDR1 DFQATT and CDR2 SNEGSKA (reference sequence). V was trimmed by 7 bases and J by 0 bases, leaving 10 bases between them. This CDR3 is built from 13 residues.

The rearrangement uses TRBV24-1 and TRBJ2-3; the D gene is possibly TRBD1 (5 bases). With 0 bases removed from V and 0 bases from J, the gap between germline ends came to 12 bases. Germline CDR1 is KGHDR and CDR2 is SFDVKD. This CDR3 comprises 17 residues. DNA of the CDR3: TGTGCCACCAGTGATTTGGGGGCAACTACTAGCACAGATACGCAGTATTTT. Translated: CATSDLGATTSTDTQYF.

The chain has TRBV9 and TRBJ2-5, with 7 bases that match TRBD1. This CDR3 comprises 16 residues. Germline values: CDR1 SGDLS, CDR2 YYNGEE. The J segment lost 2 bases and the V segment lost 0 bases, leaving 7 bases of the junction unmatched. The CDR3 spells CASSVDWDSGQETQYF. The CDR3 DNA sequence: TGTGCCAGCAGCGTAGACTGGGACAGCGGACAAGAGACCCAGTACTTC. The entire variable domain, with the rest obtained from reference TRBV9 and TRBJ2-5, is as follows: DSGVTQTPKHLITATGQRVTLRCSPRSGDLSVYWYQQSLDQGLQFLIQYYNGEERAKGNILERFSAQQFPDLHSELNLSSLELGDSALYFCASSVDWDSGQETQYFGPGTRLLVL.

This clonotype was observed a few times. The chain carries TRBV6-2 or TRBV6-3 and TRBJ1-5, with D possibly matching TRBD1 (6 bases). The germline V gene encodes CDR1 MNHEY and CDR2 SVGEGT. V was cut by 2 bases and J by 1 base, with 12 bases left in between. The CDR3 consists of 16 residues. DNA for the CDR3: TGTGCCAGCAGTTACGAGACAGGCACGAGCAATCAGCCCCAGCATTTT. Amino acid sequence: CASSYETGTSNQPQHF.

This clonotype has only a few counts. The V and J genes are TRBV5-4 and TRBJ1-2; possibly TRBD1 for D (6 bases). The CDR3 has 15 amino acids. The V end was cut by 4 bases, the J end by 8 bases, with 21 bases between. CDR1 is SGHNT, CDR2 YYREEE, per germline (reference sequence). CDR3 region: CASSRTLYREDGYTF. CDR3 nucleotide sequence: TGTGCCAGCAGCAGGACCCTATACAGGGAGGACGGCTACACCTTC.

V is TRBV28 and J is TRBJ1-5, with 10 nucleotides matching TRBD1. J was trimmed by 5 bases and V by 7 bases; bases with no gene match: 8. The CDR3 consists of 15 residues. Germline CDR1 is MDHEN and CDR2 is SYDVKM. CDR3 bases: TGTGCCAGCACCATCCGGGACAGGGGTGATCAGCCCCAGCATTTT. As protein: CASTIRDRGDQPQHF.

The gene calls are TRBV7-6 and TRBJ1-2; no clear D gene. The length of the CDR3 is 17 residues. Trimming pared 0 bases from V and 0 bases from J, leaving 14 bases between. CDR1 is SGHVS, CDR2 FNYEAQ, per germline. CDR3 in DNA: TGTGCCAGCAGCTTAGCACAAGGGTGGGGAGCTAACTATGGCTACACCTTC. It translates to CASSLAQGWGANYGYTF.

The chain recombines TRBV6-4 with TRBJ1-2; D unclear. This CDR3 comprises 15 residues. V lost 3 bases to trimming and J lost 5 bases, with 16 bases between them. The germline V gene encodes CDR1 MRHNA and CDR2 SNTAGT. Written as DNA, the CDR3 is TGTGCCAGCAGTGAGCTTGGCGGGAGCGGTTATGGCTACACCTTC. The encoded protein is CASSELGGSGYGYTF.

V gene TRBV11-2 combines with J gene TRBJ2-7; perhaps TRBD2 as D (6 bases). This CDR3 is 16 amino acids long. The V end was cut by 0 bases, the J end by 2 bases, with 14 bases between. Germline CDR1 SGHAT, CDR2 FQNNGV. The CDR3 sequence: CASSLDVWRGTYEQYF. DNA for the CDR3: TGTGCCAGCAGCTTAGATGTCTGGAGGGGTACCTACGAGCAGTACTTC.

This clonotype has more than one count but fewer than ten. J is TRBJ1-1 and V is TRBV6-1; D is unresolved. The V end was cut by 2 bases, the J end by 4 bases, with 14 bases between. Germline V gene data show CDR1 as MNHNS and CDR2 as SASEGT. The CDR3 consists of 15 residues. Written as DNA, the CDR3 is TGTGCCAGCAGTGAATATCGGTCGGGGTTCACTGAAGCTTTCTTT. Residues: CASSEYRSGFTEAFF.

The chain joins TRBV20-1 to TRBJ2-7; D is ambiguous. This CDR3 has 13 residues. Germline-derived CDR1 and CDR2 are DFQATT and SNEGSKA (reference sequence). V lost 2 bases to trimming and J lost 2 bases, with 10 bases between them. This chain's CDR3 is CSARRVRPYEQYF. Written as DNA, the CDR3 is TGCAGTGCTAGAAGGGTCAGGCCCTACGAGCAGTACTTC.

This clonotype was seen only a few times. The chain is built from TRBV7-9 and TRBJ1-6, with D maybe TRBD1 (5 bases). Per germline, CDR1 SEHNR and CDR2 FQNEAQ (reference sequence). The CDR3 sequence is 16 residues long. V was cut by 5 bases and J by 9 bases, with 20 bases left in between. CDR3 region: CASSPPGQDRFSPLHF. In DNA form, the CDR3 reads TGTGCCAGCAGCCCCCCGGGGCAGGATAGATTTTCACCCCTCCACTTT.

CDR3 coding DNA: TGTGCCAGCAGCGGGACGTACTATGGCTACACCTTC. It encodes CASSGTYYGYTF. The chain carries TRBV5-6 and TRBJ1-2, with D tentatively TRBD1 (5 bases). This CDR3 is 12 amino acids long. From germline, CDR1 is SGHDT and CDR2 YYEEEE. Trimming took off 4 bases at V and 3 bases at J, with 7 bases between the two ends.

The chain carries TRBV10-3 and TRBJ1-2, with D hard to call. This CDR3 has 13 residues. Deletions cut 4 bases from V and 7 bases from J, with 13 bases between. Looked up from germline, CDR1 is ENHRY and CDR2 is SYGVKD. The DNA for the CDR3 is TGTGCCATCAGTGCCCCTGGGTTGCCTGGCTACACCTTC. It encodes CAISAPGLPGYTF.

This clonotype was detected only a few times. The chain combines TRBV12-5 with TRBJ1-6; no definite D call. CDR1 and CDR2 (germline): LGHNT, FRNRAP. CDR3 length equals 17 residues. Trimming shortened V by 4 bases and J by 0 bases, and 13 bases separated the two germline ends. The CDR3 DNA reads as TGTGCTAGTGGTTGGGATCCCGATGACTCCTATAATTCACCCCTCCACTTT. Its translation: CASGWDPDDSYNSPLHF.

The V gene is TRBV5-6, the J gene TRBJ2-7, with TRBD2 as a possible D gene (5 bases). The CDR3 loop spans 12 amino acids. V gave up 2 bases and J gave up 7 bases, with 10 bases separating them. Germline V gives CDR1 SGHDT, CDR2 YYEEEE. The CDR3 spells CASSFLPGEQYF. CDR3 bases: TGTGCCAGCAGCTTTCTACCGGGAGAGCAGTACTTC.

The gene calls are TRBV14 and TRBJ2-1, with 8 bases fitting TRBD1. Germline V gives CDR1 SGHDN, CDR2 FVKESK. V gave up 4 bases and J gave up 2 bases; unmatched junction bases: 7. The CDR3 runs to 16 residues. The CDR3 nucleotides are TGTGCCAGCAGCCCTCAGGGGGCCAGAGCCTACAATGAGCAGTTCTTC. Protein sequence: CASSPQGARAYNEQFF.

This clonotype was observed a handful of times. This CDR3 is CASSITGLMNTEAFF. In nucleotides, the CDR3 is TGTGCCAGCAGTATAACGGGACTCATGAACACTGAAGCTTTCTTT. V and J are TRBV27 and TRBJ1-1; D perhaps matches TRBD1 (5 bases). Germline assignment: CDR1 MNHEY and CDR2 SMNVEV (reference sequence). This CDR3 is 15 amino acids long. Trimming cost V 5 bases and J 0 bases, with 13 bases left between them.

The chain employs TRBV13 and TRBJ2-5, with 7 bases that match TRBD1. CDR1 and CDR2 (germline): PRHDT, FYEKMQ (reference sequence). V was clipped by 5 bases and J by 10 bases; unmatched bases: 7. The CDR3 is 12 amino acids. In DNA, the CDR3 is TGTGCCAGCAGCCACAGGGGTGGGAACCAGTACTTC. Translated: CASSHRGGNQYF.

This clonotype was seen many times. The genes are TRBV7-2 and TRBJ2-4, with 7 positions matching TRBD2. The J segment lost 8 bases and the V segment lost 8 bases, leaving 12 bases of the junction unmatched. The CDR3 spans 14 residues. In germline, CDR1 is SGHTA, CDR2 FQGNSA. Here the CDR3 DNA reads TGTGCCAGCTCATGGGGCGGGGGTTCGGACATTCAGTACTTC. As protein: CASSWGGGSDIQYF. The full variable domain, with the rest looked up from reference TRBV7-2 and TRBJ2-4, is GAGVSQSPSNKVTEKGKDVELRCDPISGHTALYWYRQSLGQGLEFLIYFQGNSAPDKSGLPSDRFSAERTGGSVSTLTIQRTQQEDSAVYLCASSWGGGSDIQYFGAGTRLSVL.

The chain uses TRBV12-3 or TRBV12-4 and TRBJ2-5; D remains ambiguous. This CDR3 region has 12 residues. Deletions cut 3 bases from V and 5 bases from J, with 7 bases between. The CDR3 sequence is CASSFKVETQYF. The CDR3 region has the DNA TGTGCCAGCAGTTTTAAGGTTGAGACCCAGTACTTC.

On this clonotype: A much larger clone lies a single base off, so this may be a read error. The chain links TRBV5-6 to TRBJ2-3; 13 bases are a match to TRBD2. The germline CDR1 and CDR2 sequences are SGHDT and YYEEEE. This CDR3 region has 17 residues. The trim removed 2 bases at V and 0 bases at J, leaving 3 bases unmatched. CDR3 nucleotides: TGTGCCAGCAGCTTTACTAGCGGGGGGGCTAGCACAGATACGCAGTATTTT. The encoded protein is CASSFTSGGASTDTQYF.

This clonotype was detected a few times. V and J are TRBV6-5 and TRBJ2-1, with D perhaps TRBD1 (6 bases). The length of the CDR3 is 16 residues. V lost 0 bases to trimming and J lost 7 bases, with 16 bases between them. The germline V gene encodes CDR1 MNHEY and CDR2 SVGAGI. DNA of the CDR3: TGTGCCAGCAGTTACTCATCAGGGGATGGGGTGAATGAGCAGTTCTTC. Translating gives CASSYSSGDGVNEQFF.

This sequence joins TRBV27 and TRBJ2-7; D unresolved. V was pared by 5 bases and J by 6 bases, with 14 bases between. The CDR3 covers 13 residues. Germline assignment: CDR1 MNHEY and CDR2 SMNVEV (reference sequence). CDR3 loop: CASSTTKNVEQYF. CDR3 in DNA: TGTGCCAGCAGTACTACTAAGAACGTCGAGCAGTACTTC.

V gene TRBV14 combines with J gene TRBJ1-3; no reliable D call. The CDR3 consists of 13 residues. V was pared by 1 base and J by 10 bases, with 11 bases between. Per germline, CDR1 SGHDN and CDR2 FVKESK. The CDR3 sequence: CASSQGTPRTIYF. CDR3 DNA sequence: TGTGCCAGCAGCCAAGGGACCCCGAGAACCATATATTTT.

This clonotype has a handful of counts. The V call is TRBV6-6, the J call TRBJ2-2, with D uncertain. CDR1 is MNHNY, CDR2 SVGAGI, per germline (reference sequence). CDR3 length: 13 residues. V was trimmed by 2 bases and J by 7 bases, leaving 8 bases between them. As DNA, the CDR3 is TGTGCCAGCAGTTACGCCTCCTACGGGGAGCTGTTTTTT. The encoded protein is CASSYASYGELFF.